A selection of T cell receptor beta chains follows, all from one sample in a study of beta chain features in type 1 diabetes. Method: immunoSEQ multiplex PCR; TCRdb's copy keeps in-frame clones and lacks some. The repertoire holds about 280,000 clones, 15% seen once, with less than 0.02% in the top ten. The sample taken for sequencing was naive CD4+ T cells from blood. These receptors were obtained from a man between 18 and 29 years old with type 1 diabetes. The CDR3 runs from the conserved cysteine through the conserved F or W. The order of the fields is CDR3 DNA, CDR3 protein, D gene, V gene, clone size, J gene. D genes are given only for firm matches. Clone size, where shown, is once, few, many, or a class for clones that have expanded.

DNA: TGTGCCAGCAGCGGATATAGCACCAATGAGCAGTTCTTC
CDR3: CASSGYSTNEQFF
D: .
V: TRBV2
size: few
J: TRBJ2-1

DNA: TGTGCCAGTACTAGCCGACAGGGCAATCAGCCCCAGCATTTT
CDR3: CASTSRQGNQPQHF
D: .
V: TRBV19
size: .
J: TRBJ1-5

DNA: TGCAGCGTTGAAGCCGGTATTACCCACTTC
CDR3: CSVEAGITHF
D: .
V: TRBV29-1
size: few
J: TRBJ2-5

DNA: TGTGCCTGGAGTGTATCAAGCGGGGGGGGAAAGACCCAGTACTTC
CDR3: CAWSVSSGGGKTQYF
D: TRBD2
V: TRBV30
size: .
J: TRBJ2-5

DNA: TGCGCCAGCAGCCAAAGGGGGTCAGATACGCAGTATTTT
CDR3: CASSQRGSDTQYF
D: .
V: TRBV5-1
size: .
J: TRBJ2-3

DNA: TGTGCCAGCAGCTTTCTAGGCGGCCCAAGCACAGATACGCAGTATTTT
CDR3: CASSFLGGPSTDTQYF
D: .
V: TRBV5-6
size: few
J: TRBJ2-3

DNA: TGCGCCAGCGTACCTAATTCTGGGAGAACCGGGGAGCTGTTTTTT
CDR3: CASVPNSGRTGELFF
D: .
V: TRBV5-1
size: .
J: TRBJ2-2

DNA: TGTGCCAGCAGCTTAGAAGGGGTCTATGGCTACACCTTC
CDR3: CASSLEGVYGYTF
D: .
V: TRBV7-2
size: .
J: TRBJ1-2

DNA: TGCAGCACCAAAAGGGACTTCTACAATGAGCAGTTCTTC
CDR3: CSTKRDFYNEQFF
D: .
V: TRBV29-1
size: few
J: TRBJ2-1

DNA: TGTGCCAGCAGTAGCCGGACAGGGCGGACAGATACGCAGTATTTT
CDR3: CASSSRTGRTDTQYF
D: TRBD1
V: TRBV2
size: few
J: TRBJ2-3

DNA: TGTGCCAGCAGTTACTACACTGGGGGGGCCTACGAGCAGTACTTC
CDR3: CASSYYTGGAYEQYF
D: TRBD2
V: TRBV6-5
size: .
J: TRBJ2-7

DNA: TGTGCCAGCAGCCACGGGACAGGGCCCTACAATGAGCAGTTCTTC
CDR3: CASSHGTGPYNEQFF
D: TRBD1
V: TRBV14
size: few
J: TRBJ2-1

DNA: TGTGCCAGCTCACCTAAAGTACAGGGAGGGACGTACAATGAGCAGTTCTTC
CDR3: CASSPKVQGGTYNEQFF
D: .
V: TRBV18
size: .
J: TRBJ2-1

DNA: TGTGCCAGCAGCGTAACCCCGATCCGAGAAGAGACCCAGTACTTC
CDR3: CASSVTPIREETQYF
D: .
V: TRBV9
size: .
J: TRBJ2-5

DNA: TGTGCCAGCAGTTCCTGGACAGGGGCCCGCGAGACCCAGTACTTC
CDR3: CASSSWTGARETQYF
D: TRBD1
V: TRBV27
size: few
J: TRBJ2-5

DNA: TGTGCCATCAGCAGGGGACAGGGAAGCTACGAGCAGTACTTC
CDR3: CAISRGQGSYEQYF
D: TRBD1
V: TRBV10-3
size: few
J: TRBJ2-7

DNA: TGTGCCTGGAGTGCACAGGGGGCCACTGAAGCTTTCTTT
CDR3: CAWSAQGATEAFF
D: TRBD1
V: TRBV30
size: few
J: TRBJ1-1

DNA: TGTGCCAGCAGTGAAAACGGGAATTCACCCCTCCACTTT
CDR3: CASSENGNSPLHF
D: .
V: TRBV6-1
size: .
J: TRBJ1-6

DNA: TGTGCCAGCAGCTTAGCGGGAGTTCTCCGGGAGCTGTTTTTT
CDR3: CASSLAGVLRELFF
D: .
V: TRBV7-9
size: .
J: TRBJ2-2

DNA: TGTGCCAGCAGTTACAGGTTTCTAGATAATGAAAAACTGTTTTTT
CDR3: CASSYRFLDNEKLFF
D: .
V: TRBV28
size: .
J: TRBJ1-4

DNA: TGTGCCAGCAGCGGGGGGCTTAGCGGGGTTTCAAACATTCAGTACTTC
CDR3: CASSGGLSGVSNIQYF
D: TRBD2
V: TRBV5-4
size: .
J: TRBJ2-4

DNA: TGCGCCAGCAGCCAAGTGTCCGGTAGCCACCCCTACAATGAGCAGTTCTTC
CDR3: CASSQVSGSHPYNEQFF
D: .
V: TRBV4-1
size: .
J: TRBJ2-1

DNA: TGTGCCAGCAGTATAAACAGGAGAGATACGCAGTATTTT
CDR3: CASSINRRDTQYF
D: .
V: TRBV6-1
size: .
J: TRBJ2-3

DNA: TGTGCCAGCAAGAAACAATCCGGGGTTGACACCATATATTTT
CDR3: CASKKQSGVDTIYF
D: .
V: TRBV7-2
size: few
J: TRBJ1-3

DNA: TGTGCCAGCAGCGTAGCTGCTGTGGGAGGAGGAGAGACCCAGTACTTC
CDR3: CASSVAAVGGGETQYF
D: .
V: TRBV9
size: .
J: TRBJ2-5

DNA: TGTGCCACCCGTGGGGCCAACGTCCTGACTTTC
CDR3: CATRGANVLTF
D: .
V: TRBV28
size: few
J: TRBJ2-6

DNA: TGTGCCAGCAGTTTAAAAGGGACAAGAGAGACCCAGTACTTC
CDR3: CASSLKGTRETQYF
D: .
V: TRBV27
size: .
J: TRBJ2-5

DNA: TGTGCCAGCAGTCCCGGCGGGGGCGGCTACGAGCAGTACTTC
CDR3: CASSPGGGGYEQYF
D: .
V: TRBV6-6
size: .
J: TRBJ2-7

DNA: TGCGCCAGCAGCTTGGGAAGGGGGCCAGATACGCAGTATTTT
CDR3: CASSLGRGPDTQYF
D: TRBD1
V: TRBV5-1
size: few
J: TRBJ2-3

DNA: TGTGCCAGTCAACGCCCCGGGGAACACGAGCAGTACTTC
CDR3: CASQRPGEHEQYF
D: .
V: TRBV19
size: .
J: TRBJ2-7

DNA: TGCAGCGTTGAAGGCCTGCGGATGAACACTGAAGCTTTCTTT
CDR3: CSVEGLRMNTEAFF
D: .
V: TRBV29-1
size: .
J: TRBJ1-1

DNA: TGTGCCTGGAGTCCTCATAGGACCGGGACAGGGAATAGCAATCAGCCCCAGCATTTT
CDR3: CAWSPHRTGTGNSNQPQHF
D: TRBD1
V: TRBV30
size: .
J: TRBJ1-5

DNA: TGTGCCAGCAGCACAGGGATGAACTATGGCTACACCTTC
CDR3: CASSTGMNYGYTF
D: .
V: TRBV6-5
size: .
J: TRBJ1-2

DNA: TGTGCCAGTATTGGCAGGGGAAACACCATATATTTT
CDR3: CASIGRGNTIYF
D: .
V: TRBV19
size: few
J: TRBJ1-3

DNA: TGTGCCAGCAGCTTAGGTGCAGGGAAACCCTACGAGCAGTACTTC
CDR3: CASSLGAGKPYEQYF
D: .
V: TRBV7-2
size: few
J: TRBJ2-7

DNA: TGTGCCAGCAGCTCTAGACAGGCCACCCACAATGAGCAGTTCTTC
CDR3: CASSSRQATHNEQFF
D: .
V: TRBV28
size: few
J: TRBJ2-1

DNA: TGTGCCAGCAGCCGCGGGGGGGCCAACGTCCTGACTTTC
CDR3: CASSRGGANVLTF
D: .
V: TRBV5-6
size: .
J: TRBJ2-6

DNA: TGTGCCAGCAGTCAAGGTAGCGGGCCCCTGGTGCAGTTCTTC
CDR3: CASSQGSGPLVQFF
D: TRBD2
V: TRBV11-2
size: few
J: TRBJ2-1

DNA: TGTGCCTACACACGGGACAACTCCTACGAGCAGTACTTC
CDR3: CAYTRDNSYEQYF
D: .
V: TRBV30
size: few
J: TRBJ2-7

DNA: TGTGCCAGCAGGAGCGTGGGGGGAACCTACGAGCAGTACTTC
CDR3: CASRSVGGTYEQYF
D: .
V: TRBV5-4
size: few
J: TRBJ2-7

DNA: TGTGCCAGCAGCGTAGAGGGGGTGGGCAATGAGCAGTTCTTC
CDR3: CASSVEGVGNEQFF
D: .
V: TRBV9
size: few
J: TRBJ2-1

DNA: TGTGCCAGCACGGCAGGAACGGTACCCCTCCACTTT
CDR3: CASTAGTVPLHF
D: .
V: TRBV6-6
size: .
J: TRBJ1-6

DNA: TGTGCAAGTCGCTTAGTTGAGCGGGAAGGAGCCTACGAGCAGTACTTC
CDR3: CASRLVEREGAYEQYF
D: .
V: TRBV12-2
size: .
J: TRBJ2-7

DNA: TGTGCCAGCACCCCGGGAGTTGACCCTAACACCGGGGAGCTGTTTTTT
CDR3: CASTPGVDPNTGELFF
D: .
V: TRBV5-6
size: .
J: TRBJ2-2

DNA: TGTGCCAGCAGCACCGGACAGGGTCGCACTGAAGCTTTCTTT
CDR3: CASSTGQGRTEAFF
D: TRBD1
V: TRBV7-2
size: few
J: TRBJ1-1

DNA: TGTGCCAGCAGTTACTCTAGCGGACGATACAATGAGCAGTTCTTC
CDR3: CASSYSSGRYNEQFF
D: .
V: TRBV6-5
size: .
J: TRBJ2-1

DNA: TGTGCCAGCAGCTCCCCTGCAGGAGACGAGCGGGAGCAGTTCTTC
CDR3: CASSSPAGDEREQFF
D: .
V: TRBV5-4
size: .
J: TRBJ2-1

DNA: TGTGCCAGCAGCCCTTTACAGGGGGCTATCGGTGGCTACACCTTC
CDR3: CASSPLQGAIGGYTF
D: TRBD1
V: TRBV7-2
size: few
J: TRBJ1-2

DNA: TGCGCCAGCAGCTGGGACACCTCCTACGAGCAGTACTTC
CDR3: CASSWDTSYEQYF
D: .
V: TRBV5-1
size: .
J: TRBJ2-7

DNA: TGCAGCGTTGCGAGACGACTCCTCAACACTGAAGCTTTCTTT
CDR3: CSVARRLLNTEAFF
D: .
V: TRBV29-1
size: .
J: TRBJ1-1

DNA: TGTGCCAGCAGCGTAACCGGGTACGACGAGCAGTACTTC
CDR3: CASSVTGYDEQYF
D: .
V: TRBV9
size: .
J: TRBJ2-7

DNA: TGTGCCAGCTCACCAATGACAGGGCGAGAGACCCAGTACTTC
CDR3: CASSPMTGRETQYF
D: TRBD1
V: TRBV18
size: once
J: TRBJ2-5

DNA: TGTGCCAGCAGTCAGGACACCTACTACGAGCAGTACTTC
CDR3: CASSQDTYYEQYF
D: .
V: TRBV2
size: .
J: TRBJ2-7

DNA: TGTGCCAGCAGCTCGACAGGGCGGAACAACTATGGCTACACCTTC
CDR3: CASSSTGRNNYGYTF
D: TRBD1
V: TRBV7-2
size: .
J: TRBJ1-2